The following is a T cell receptor (beta chain) sequence with its context. As yet, its antigen is unknown. Treatment-naive patients with stable or active relapsing-remitting disease served as multiple sclerosis controls. Purification of the CD8+ and CD4+ T cells relied on negative isolation, and TEMRA cells underwent FACS enrichment. These data originate in a study of CD8 T cells in Susac syndrome. V was clipped by 4 bases and J by 8 bases; unmatched bases: 8. From germline, CDR1 is MDHEN and CDR2 SYDVKM. The CDR3 is made up of 14 amino acids. Overall study findings and caveats: The study acknowledged a relatively small number of individuals in its TCR sequencing and HLA analysis.

RNA amounts of about 0.45 to 1 ug underwent reverse transcription with random hexamers. It was immunoSEQ multiplex PCR that amplified TCR beta CDR3 across 54 Vbeta and 13 Jbeta. TCRdb itself ran the immunoSEQ multiplex PCR reads through MiXCR, one entry per CDR3 protein. The data show 75,000 to 95,000 distinct CDR3 sequences, roughly 90% seen once. The sequence came from a human donor with multiple sclerosis. J is TRBJ2-1 and V is TRBV28; TRBD1 matches at 7 bases. The sequenced material came from CD8+ T cells from PBMCs. The CDR3 nucleotides are TGTGCCAGCAGTTCCCGACAGGGTTTAGATGAGCAGTTCTTC. The encoded protein is CASSSRQGLDEQFF.